The T cell receptor beta chain under discussion was sequenced for a study of blood T cell repertoires in COVID-19. In the source study's methods: For nucleated cells, counts were estimated from reference gene primer amplification. The protocol was immunoSEQ multiplex PCR, while the TCRdb copy is restricted to in-frame clones and leaves out a portion. V and J calls and clone size are those listed in that table; D and trimming were worked out from the DNA. Of some 50,000 clones listed, approximately 85% are singletons. Germline V gene data show CDR1 as WSHSY and CDR2 as SAAADI. Trimming stripped 4 bases from V and 4 bases from J, with 13 bases between. The CDR3 is 14 amino acids.

The sequence was obtained from a human donor in a cohort sampled during active COVID-19. The sequenced sample consisted of peripheral blood. The rearrangement joins TRBV10-2 to TRBJ1-2; D unresolved. As DNA, the CDR3 is TGCGCCAGCAGTGGGTCAGGCGGCCGCTATGGCTACACCTTC. Protein sequence: CASSGSGGRYGYTF.